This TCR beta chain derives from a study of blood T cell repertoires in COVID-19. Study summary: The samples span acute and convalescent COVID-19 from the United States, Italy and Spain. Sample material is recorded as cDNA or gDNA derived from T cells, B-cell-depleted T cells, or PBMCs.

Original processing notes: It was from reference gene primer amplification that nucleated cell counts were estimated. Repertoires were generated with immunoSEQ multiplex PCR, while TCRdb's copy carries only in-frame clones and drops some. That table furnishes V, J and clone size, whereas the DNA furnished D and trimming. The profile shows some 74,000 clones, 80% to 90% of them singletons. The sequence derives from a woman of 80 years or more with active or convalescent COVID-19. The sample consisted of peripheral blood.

The CDR3 DNA is TGTGCCAGCAAACAAGACGGGTATGGCTACACCTTC. Its translation is CASKQDGYGYTF. The V gene is TRBV12-3 or TRBV12-4, the J gene TRBJ1-2, with unresolved D. The CDR3 covers 12 residues. V was pared by 7 bases and J by 5 bases, with 11 bases between.